This TCR beta chain is from a study of CD8 T cells in ankylosing spondylitis. Points on this clonotype: Its antigen is currently unknown.

Molecular-barcoded quantitative 5'-RACE produced these TCR beta libraries. TCRdb reprocessed the 5' RACE reads via MiXCR and lists one record per CDR3 protein. Among 800,000 to 900,000 distinct CDR3 sequences listed, 12% were seen once. CDR3 size: 15 residues. Germline V gene sequence: CDR1 SGHTA, CDR2 FQGNSA. The ends lost 4 bases at V and 4 bases at J; junction bases unmatched: 8. Study conclusions and caveats: Clones linked to disease were reported to show significant enrichment in matched ankylosing spondylitis synovial fluid. A TCR beta motif of several highly homologous variants seemed to mark ankylosing spondylitis blood. In synovial fluid and blood from reactive arthritis, some motif variants were previously reported.

Sequencing was done on a sample of blood, either unsorted or a sorted T cell fraction (not recorded which). The clonotype comes from a male donor with ankylosing spondylitis. The chain has TRBV7-2 and TRBJ1-2; TRBD1 matches at 8 bases. The CDR3 loop is CASSSRTGTVYGYTF. The CDR3 nucleotides are TGTGCCAGCAGCTCCAGGACAGGGACTGTCTATGGCTACACCTTC.